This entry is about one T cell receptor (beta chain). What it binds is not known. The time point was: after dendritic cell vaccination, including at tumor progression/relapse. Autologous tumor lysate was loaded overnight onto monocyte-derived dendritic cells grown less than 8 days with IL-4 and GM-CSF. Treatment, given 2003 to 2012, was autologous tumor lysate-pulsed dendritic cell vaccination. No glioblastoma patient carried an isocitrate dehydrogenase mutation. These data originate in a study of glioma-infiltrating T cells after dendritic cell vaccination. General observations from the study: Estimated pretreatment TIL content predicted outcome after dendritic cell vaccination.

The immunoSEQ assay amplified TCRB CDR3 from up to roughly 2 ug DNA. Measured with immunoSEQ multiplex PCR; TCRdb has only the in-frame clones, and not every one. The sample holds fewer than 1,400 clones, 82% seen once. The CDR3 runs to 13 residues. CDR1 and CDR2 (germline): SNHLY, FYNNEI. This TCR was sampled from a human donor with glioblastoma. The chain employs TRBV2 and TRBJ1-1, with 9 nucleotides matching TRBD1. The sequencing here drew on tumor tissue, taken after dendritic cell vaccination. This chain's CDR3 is CATTGGDGTEAFF. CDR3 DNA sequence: TGTGCAACCACAGGGGGCGACGGCACTGAAGCTTTCTTT.